This T cell receptor (beta chain) was recorded in a study of blood T cell repertoires in COVID-19. On the study more broadly: Both acute and convalescent COVID-19 samples were obtained from the United States, Italy and Spain. PBMCs, B-cell-depleted T cells, or T cells provided the cDNA or gDNA that made up the material.

Looked up from germline, CDR1 is LGHNA and CDR2 is YSLEER. J lost 5 bases, V lost 0 bases, and 6 bases had no gene match. The CDR3 is 16 amino acids. In the authors' methods: From reference gene primer amplification, estimates of nucleated cell counts were derived. Produced via immunoSEQ multiplex PCR; TCRdb's table is partial and in-frame only. V and J calls and clone size are given by that table; D and trimming were obtained from the DNA. The sample includes roughly 78,000 clones, 86% seen only once; the top ten take more than 1.5%. The TCR was taken from an older woman with acute or convalescent COVID-19. J is TRBJ2-2 and V is TRBV4-3, with TRBD2 identical over 7 bases. The source material was peripheral blood. The CDR3 DNA sequence: TGCGCCAGCAGCCAAGATCTGGCGGGGGTTACCGGGGAGCTGTTTTTT. This gives the protein CASSQDLAGVTGELFF.